The 15 T cell receptor beta chains below all came from one sample that was sequenced in a study of control samples from healthy donors and cancer patients. Assay used: immunoSEQ multiplex PCR; TCRdb lists only in-frame clones, some missing. The table has about 190,000 clones, approximately 90% seen once; the top ten hold 1.8%. The source material was blood. These receptors came from a young man in good health.

Remarks on this clone: Other nucleotide sequences in the sample specify the same CDR3. This chain links TRBV18 with TRBJ1-1; D not certain. The CDR3 length is 12 residues. The ends were cut back, 2 bases at V and 3 bases at J, with 4 bases in the middle. Germline V lookup: CDR1 KGHSH, CDR2 LQKENI. The CDR3 DNA is TGTGCCAGCTCACCAGTAGACACTGAAGCTTTCTTT. Protein sequence: CASSPVDTEAFF.

V and J are TRBV6-1 and TRBJ2-3; no clear D gene. The CDR3 is 15 amino acids. V lost 3 bases and J 5 bases, leaving 15 bases between the germline ends. Germline CDR1 and CDR2: MNHNS and SASEGT. CDR3 nucleotides: TGTGCCAGCAGTGAGGCCGGGCGGTCGGAAGATACGCAGTATTTT. Its protein is CASSEAGRSEDTQYF.

Of note for this clone: The junction differs from germline at one of its ends, possibly a read error. This chain connects TRBV7-8 to TRBJ1-4; a possible D gene is TRBD1 (6 bases). CDR1 is SGHVS, CDR2 FQNEAQ, per germline. The CDR3 is 13 amino acids. The CDR3 region is CASRRRGNEKLFF. CDR3 sequence (DNA): TGTGCCAGCAGACGAAGGGGGAATGAAAAATTGTTTTTT.

The chain has TRBV7-9 and TRBJ1-1, with a weak D call TRBD1 (6 bases). V lost 8 bases and J lost 2, with 18 bases in between. This CDR3 contains 15 residues. Germline lookup yields CDR1 SEHNR and CDR2 FQNEAQ (reference sequence). CDR3 nucleotide sequence: TGTGCCAGCGGGGGCCTGGGGCAGGGAAACACTGAAGCTTTCTTT. This encodes CASGGLGQGNTEAFF. The entire variable domain, with the rest obtained from reference TRBV7-9 and TRBJ1-1, is as follows: DTGVSQNPRHKITKRGQNVTFRCDPISEHNRLYWYRQTLGQGPEFLTYFQNEAQLEKSRLLSDRFSAERPKGSFSTLEIQRTEQGDSAMYLCASGGLGQGNTEAFFGQGTRLTVV.

Comments on this clone: At the DNA level, this CDR3 is encoded by other sequences in the same sample as well. J is TRBJ1-5 and V is TRBV7-9, with no clear D. Germline values: CDR1 SEHNR, CDR2 FQNEAQ (reference sequence). V lost 3 bases, J lost 1 base, and 1 base lay in between. CDR3 length: 12 residues. The CDR3 protein is CASSLSNQPQHF. DNA for the CDR3: TGTGCCAGCAGCTTGAGCAATCAGCCCCAGCATTTT.

The chain joins TRBV5-1 to TRBJ1-4; TRBD1 matches at 10 bases. Germline V gives CDR1 SGHRS, CDR2 YFSETQ. V dropped 4 bases and J dropped 2; count of bases not matched to a gene: 5. The CDR3 loop spans 16 amino acids. The CDR3 DNA sequence: TGCGCCAGCAGCAGGACAGGGGGTACTACTAATGAAAAACTGTTTTTT. This codes for CASSRTGGTTNEKLFF.

This chain uses TRBV5-1 with TRBJ2-7; D is possibly TRBD1 or TRBD2 (5 bases each). Deletions cut 2 bases from V and 4 bases from J, with 16 bases between. This CDR3 comprises 15 residues. Germline V gene sequence: CDR1 SGHRS, CDR2 YFSETQ. CDR3 DNA sequence: TGCGCCAGCAGCTTAGCAGGGACGGAGAATTACGAGCAGTACTTC. Translating it yields CASSLAGTENYEQYF.

This sequence joins TRBV12-3 or TRBV12-4 and TRBJ1-4; D not resolved. The CDR3 sequence is 12 residues long. The V gene lost 2 bases and the J gene lost 7 bases, with 5 bases spanning the gap. This CDR3 reads CASSLKGEKLFF. The DNA for the CDR3 is TGTGCCAGCAGTTTAAAGGGTGAAAAACTGTTTTTT.

This chain links TRBV19 with TRBJ2-7, with TRBD1 matching over 8 bases. V lost 3 bases to trimming and J lost 3 bases; unmatched junction nucleotides: 7. The CDR3 contains 15 residues. Germline CDR1 LNHDA, CDR2 SQIVND (reference sequence). CDR3 in amino acids: CASSMVRQGNYEQYF. The CDR3 DNA is TGTGCCAGTAGTATGGTTCGACAGGGGAACTACGAGCAGTACTTC.

This rearrangement joins TRBV4-2 to TRBJ1-6; weak D call: TRBD1 (5 bases). The CDR3 runs 16 residues. Per germline, CDR1 LGHNA and CDR2 YNFKEQ. Trimming took off 1 base at V and 6 bases at J, with 13 bases between the two ends. In nucleotides, the CDR3 is TGTGCCAGCAGCCAAGCGGCAGGGACGGTTAATTCACCCCTCCACTTT. Residues: CASSQAAGTVNSPLHF.

The chain employs TRBV19 and TRBJ1-4, with TRBD1 matching 7 bases. V was pared by 3 bases and J by 0 bases, with 7 bases of the junction left unmatched. The CDR3 consists of 17 residues. Germline CDR1 reads LNHDA; CDR2 reads SQIVND (reference sequence). Here the CDR3 DNA reads TGTGCCAGTAGTATTTCTTCGGGGACAGCAACTAATGAAAAACTGTTTTTT. It encodes CASSISSGTATNEKLFF.

This chain connects TRBV11-3 to TRBJ2-1, with 10 bases aligning to TRBD2. This CDR3 is 13 amino acids long. CDR1 and CDR2 from the germline V gene are SGHNT and YENEEA. J was trimmed by 6 bases and V by 5 bases; bases with no gene match: 1. The CDR3 nucleotides read TGTGCCAGCAGCCGGACTAGCGGCAATGAGCAGTTCTTC. The encoded protein is CASSRTSGNEQFF.

This clone was detected once. The chain uses TRBV5-1 and TRBJ1-2; no reliable D call. The germline V gene encodes CDR1 SGHRS and CDR2 YFSETQ. This CDR3 spans 13 amino acids. V shed 0 bases and J shed 8 bases, with 11 bases lying between them. CDR3 loop: CASSLDTARGYTF. For the CDR3, the DNA is TGCGCCAGCAGCTTGGACACGGCGCGGGGCTACACCTTC.

The genes are TRBV7-2 and TRBJ1-1, with D unclear. Trimming left V 1 base short and J 1 base short, with 10 bases between. CDR1 is SGHTA, CDR2 FQGNSA, per germline. The CDR3 runs to 15 residues. The CDR3 bases are TGTGCCAGCAGCTTAGATGGAGCGGGGAACACTGAAGCTTTCTTT. Its translation is CASSLDGAGNTEAFF.

This chain connects TRBV9 to TRBJ2-1; D is uncertain. Germline V gene data show CDR1 as SGDLS and CDR2 as YYNGEE. The germline V and J ends were trimmed by 0 bases and 7 bases, with 11 bases remaining between them. The CDR3 totals 14 residues. This chain's CDR3 is CASSVVPNKNEQFF. CDR3 coding DNA: TGTGCCAGCAGCGTAGTCCCGAATAAGAATGAGCAGTTCTTC.